These 25 T cell receptor beta chains share one sample of origin, sequenced in a study of blood T cell repertoires in COVID-19. Data came from immunoSEQ multiplex PCR; TCRdb stores just in-frame clones and leaves some out. The data show more than 110,000 clones, roughly 85% seen once. Source material: peripheral blood. These receptors all come from a man aged 50 to 59 with acute or convalescent COVID-19.

DNA of the CDR3: TGTGCCAGTACCGACAGGAAGGTAAACTATGGCTACACCTTC. Translating it yields CASTDRKVNYGYTF. The chain is built from TRBV19 and TRBJ1-2; possible D gene TRBD1, 6 bases. The germline V and J ends were trimmed by 7 bases and 2 bases, with 14 bases remaining between them. CDR1 and CDR2 from the germline V gene are LNHDA and SQIVND (reference sequence). The CDR3 loop spans 14 amino acids.

The CDR3 sequence: CASSPPHTIFTDTQYF. The DNA of the CDR3 is TGTGCCAGCTCACCACCACACACCATATTCACAGATACGCAGTATTTT. The genes are TRBV18 and TRBJ2-3; D gene uncertain. The CDR3 is 16 amino acids. Germline V gene data show CDR1 as KGHSH and CDR2 as LQKENI. Trimming took 0 bases from V and 2 from J, leaving 12 bases between them.

The chain couples TRBV7-9 to TRBJ1-3, with D unresolved. Deletions cut 5 bases from V and 4 bases from J, with 15 bases between. CDR3 size: 15 residues. Germline lookup yields CDR1 SEHNR and CDR2 FQNEAQ (reference sequence). The CDR3 sequence is CASSQQSGSGNTIYF. Written as DNA, the CDR3 is TGTGCCAGCAGCCAACAGAGCGGGTCGGGAAACACCATATATTTT.

The V and J genes are TRBV7-9 and TRBJ2-7; D is perhaps TRBD2 (5 bases). V gave up 5 bases and J gave up 0 bases, with 11 bases separating them. The CDR3 sequence is 14 residues long. Germline V lookup: CDR1 SEHNR, CDR2 FQNEAQ (reference sequence). The CDR3 loop is CASSPAGLSYEQYF. CDR3 bases: TGTGCCAGCAGCCCCGCGGGTCTCTCCTACGAGCAGTACTTC.

This rearrangement joins TRBV13 to TRBJ1-6; D is undetermined. V was cut by 5 bases and J by 1 base, with 9 bases left in between. This CDR3 spans 15 amino acids. CDR1 is PRHDT and CDR2 is FYEKMQ in the germline V gene (reference sequence). The CDR3 is CASSPTRSYNSPLHF. CDR3 DNA: TGTGCCAGCAGCCCTACTCGGTCCTATAATTCACCCCTCCACTTT.

The chain employs TRBV18 and TRBJ2-1; no reliable D call. CDR1 and CDR2 from the germline V gene are KGHSH and LQKENI. V lost 3 bases and J 10 bases, leaving 10 bases between the germline ends. This CDR3 has 12 residues. The CDR3 here is CASSPDLGEQFF. CDR3 bases: TGTGCCAGCTCACCTGACCTCGGGGAGCAGTTCTTC. Supplemented by reference TRBV18 and TRBJ2-1, the full variable domain reads NAGVMQNPRHLVRRRGQEARLRCSPMKGHSHVYWYRQLPEEGLKFMVYLQKENIIDESGMPKERFSAEFPKEGPSILRIQQVVRGDSAAYFCASSPDLGEQFFGPGTRLTVL.

The chain recombines TRBV5-4 with TRBJ2-1, with TRBD2 identical over 10 bases. J was trimmed by 8 bases and V by 0 bases; bases with no gene match: 8. Germline V gene lookup returns CDR1 SGHNT and CDR2 YYREEE (reference sequence). The CDR3 sequence is 16 residues long. CDR3 protein: CASSLEASGSFYEQFF. CDR3 nucleotide sequence: TGTGCCAGCAGCTTGGAGGCTAGCGGGAGTTTCTATGAGCAGTTCTTC. Together with reference TRBV5-4 and TRBJ2-1, the CDR3 gives the full variable domain: ETGVTQSPTHLIKTRGQQVTLRCSSQSGHNTVSWYQQALGQGPQFIFQYYREEENGRGNFPPRFSGLQFPNYSSELNVNALELDDSALYLCASSLEASGSFYEQFFGPGTRLTVL.

The chain is built from TRBV21-1 and TRBJ1-1; the table calls TRBD1, which could not be checked here. TRBV21-1 corresponds to a pseudogene. The CDR3 extends over 21 amino acids. The CDR3 sequence is CASSKSLRGPGAPGMNTEAFF. Written as DNA, the CDR3 is TGTGCCAGCAGCAAAAGCCTTAGGGGACCAGGGGCACCAGGGATGAACACTGAAGCTTTCTTT.

The rearrangement joins TRBV29-1 to TRBJ2-1, with TRBD2 identical over 9 bases. The germline CDR1 and CDR2 sequences are SQVTM and ANQGSEA. This CDR3 has 14 residues. Trimming cost V 4 bases and J 5 bases; bases outside gene matches: 6. In DNA, the CDR3 is TGCAGCGTTGTTAGCGGGAGCTACCACAATGAGCAGTTCTTC. Translation: CSVVSGSYHNEQFF.

The chain carries TRBV7-8 and TRBJ2-7, with D perhaps TRBD1 (6 bases). Germline lookup yields CDR1 SGHVS and CDR2 FQNEAQ. V lost 0 bases to trimming and J lost 3 bases, with 24 bases between them. The CDR3 has 19 amino acids. CDR3 nucleotide sequence: TGTGCCAGCAGCTTAGCGAGGTTTGGGCAGGGGCGATTCCTCTACGAGCAGTACTTC. Amino acid sequence: CASSLARFGQGRFLYEQYF.

V gene TRBV28 combines with J gene TRBJ2-1; the D is unclear. The V end lost 3 bases, the J end lost 6 bases, and 9 bases lay between the germline ends. The germline V gene has CDR1 MDHEN and CDR2 SYDVKM. This CDR3 contains 13 residues. The CDR3 DNA follows: TGTGCCAGCAGTTTGCGGAACCTCAATGAGCAGTTCTTC. Amino acid sequence: CASSLRNLNEQFF.

The gene calls are TRBV19 and TRBJ2-3; D not certain. This CDR3 comprises 12 residues. CDR1 and CDR2 from the germline V gene are LNHDA and SQIVND (reference sequence). V dropped 10 bases and J dropped 4 bases, with 12 bases sitting between them. The CDR3 here is CATIAGSDTQYF. In nucleotides, the CDR3 is TGTGCCACCATAGCTGGCTCAGATACGCAGTATTTT.

J is TRBJ2-7 and V is TRBV27; 7 bases agree with TRBD1. Germline V gene data show CDR1 as MNHEY and CDR2 as SMNVEV (reference sequence). V gave up 5 bases and J gave up 4 bases; unmatched junction bases: 5. CDR3 length: 13 amino acids. This CDR3 reads CASSATGLYEQYF. DNA of the CDR3: TGTGCCAGCAGTGCGACAGGGCTATACGAGCAGTACTTC.

The chain joins TRBV19 to TRBJ2-7; no reliable D call. The V gene's germline CDR1 is LNHDA and CDR2 SQIVND (reference sequence). V was shortened by 5 bases and J by 1 base, with 12 bases between the two germline ends. The CDR3 contains 14 residues. In nucleotides, the CDR3 is TGTGCCAGTAGTCCGTTTACAGAGTCCTACGAGCAGTACTTC. Encoded protein: CASSPFTESYEQYF.

The chain uses TRBV5-1 and TRBJ1-2; no clear D. Germline loops: CDR1 SGHRS, CDR2 YFSETQ. Trimming stripped 4 bases from V and 6 bases from J, with 13 bases between. The CDR3 covers 13 residues. The CDR3 nucleotides are TGCGCCAGCAGCCTCGGTGGTCGGGATGGCTACACCTTC. Protein sequence: CASSLGGRDGYTF.

CDR3 amino acids: CASSVDTSTDTQYF. The CDR3 DNA sequence: TGTGCCAGCAGCGTCGACACAAGCACAGATACGCAGTATTTT. The chain combines TRBV9 with TRBJ2-3; no clear D. Germline V gene data show CDR1 as SGDLS and CDR2 as YYNGEE. Trimming removed 2 bases at V and 0 bases at J, with 7 bases between. CDR3 size: 14 residues.

This chain joins TRBV6-5 and TRBJ2-1; 10 bases align to TRBD1. CDR3 length: 15 residues. Germline CDR1 MNHEY, CDR2 SVGAGI. The J segment lost 2 bases and the V segment lost 4 bases, leaving 2 bases of the junction unmatched. CDR3: CASSSGTGAYNEQFF. Written as DNA, the CDR3 is TGTGCCAGCAGTTCCGGGACAGGGGCCTACAATGAGCAGTTCTTC.

In this sample, this clone turned up once. This rearrangement joins TRBV30 to TRBJ2-5; TRBD1 is a possible D gene (5 bases). CDR1 is GTSNPN, CDR2 SVGIG, per germline (reference sequence). CDR3 length: 13 amino acids. Trimming removed 1 base from V and 5 bases from J, with 11 bases in between. For the CDR3, the DNA is TGTGCCTGGAGTGGGGGCGAAACGGAGACCCAGTACTTC. Its protein product is CAWSGGETETQYF.

V and J are TRBV6-1 and TRBJ1-6; 8 bases match TRBD1. CDR3 length: 18 amino acids. Germline CDR1 and CDR2: MNHNS and SASEGT. The V and J ends lost 1 base and 9 bases, in that order; junction bases with no gene match: 14. The CDR3 region is CASSEEQGFQGAGSPLHF. CDR3 in DNA: TGTGCCAGCAGTGAAGAACAGGGTTTTCAGGGGGCAGGTTCACCCCTCCACTTT.

This chain uses TRBV6-5 with TRBJ2-3, with TRBD2 identical over 10 bases. V gave up 4 bases and J gave up 8 bases; unmatched junction bases: 12. CDR3 length equals 16 residues. Germline V CDR1 and CDR2: MNHEY, SVGAGI. CDR3 sequence: CASSFSFSGGAGTQYF. CDR3 nucleotide sequence: TGTGCCAGCAGTTTTTCCTTCAGCGGGGGGGCCGGTACGCAGTATTTT.

This clone has a single count. The chain carries TRBV15 and TRBJ1-3, with 9 bases that match TRBD1. Looked up from germline, CDR1 is LNHNV and CDR2 is YYDKDF (reference sequence). V lost 8 bases and J lost 2; bases outside the gene matches: 7. This CDR3 has 15 residues. Here the CDR3 reads CATSNDRGTGNTIYF. In DNA form, the CDR3 reads TGTGCCACCTCGAACGACAGGGGGACTGGAAACACCATATATTTT.

The genes are TRBV7-6 and TRBJ1-3, with D uncertain. Germline-derived CDR1 and CDR2 are SGHVS and FNYEAQ. The CDR3 spans 14 residues. V dropped 1 base and J dropped 4 bases, with 8 bases sitting between them. CDR3 DNA sequence: TGTGCCAGCAGCTTAGGAGGCGGGGGAAACACCATATATTTT. Protein: CASSLGGGGNTIYF.

The chain employs TRBV9 and TRBJ2-7, with TRBD1 matching over 8 bases. There are 13 residues in the CDR3. V gave up 2 bases and J gave up 6 bases; unmatched junction bases: 4. CDR1 is SGDLS, CDR2 YYNGEE, per germline. The CDR3 region is CASSVDRASEQYF. CDR3 nucleotide sequence: TGTGCCAGCAGCGTGGACAGGGCATCCGAGCAGTACTTC.

This clone came up once. The V and J genes are TRBV6-5 and TRBJ1-1; D possibly corresponds to TRBD1 (5 bases). Trimming pared 6 bases from V and 6 bases from J, leaving 14 bases between. The CDR3 sequence is 13 residues long. The germline CDR1 and CDR2 sequences are MNHEY and SVGAGI. In nucleotides, the CDR3 is TGTGCCAGCAGCTACCCGGGACTTTCTGAAGCTTTCTTT. It codes for CASSYPGLSEAFF.

The V and J genes are TRBV19 and TRBJ2-4; 10 nucleotides match TRBD2. Unmatched junction bases numbered 6, after V lost 5 bases and J lost 5 bases. This CDR3 contains 15 residues. Germline V gene data show CDR1 as LNHDA and CDR2 as SQIVND (reference sequence). Written as DNA, the CDR3 is TGTGCCAGTAGTCGGCTAGCGGGGGCCGAAAACATTCAGTACTTC. This codes for CASSRLAGAENIQYF.